This T cell receptor (beta chain) derives from a study of blood T cell repertoires in COVID-19. Study details: PBMCs, B-cell-depleted T cells, or T cells were the source of the cDNA or gDNA that made up the material.

Here immunoSEQ multiplex PCR was the method, and the copy in TCRdb shows in-frame clones only, minus some. The sample consists of 120,000 to 150,000 clones, 75% to 85% of them appearing once. Germline CDR1 is KGHSH and CDR2 is LQKENI. The CDR3 totals 15 residues. V shed 1 base and J shed 1 base, with 10 bases lying between them. The source material was peripheral blood. The rearrangement joins TRBV18 to TRBJ1-1; D remains unclear. The origin of this receptor is a woman in her forties or fifties with acute or convalescent COVID-19. CDR3 loop: CASSPRTPQNTEAFF. The CDR3 DNA follows: TGTGCCAGCTCACCACGGACTCCACAGAACACTGAAGCTTTCTTT.